The 19 T cell receptor beta chains below all came from one sample that was sequenced in a study of cytomegalovirus exposure and HLA in healthy donors. This PCR relied on a set of 60 Vbeta primers and 13 Jbeta primers. Method: immunoSEQ multiplex PCR; TCRdb's copy keeps in-frame clones and lacks some. The table counts about 35,000 clones; approximately 4.5% lies in the top ten. The sample was PBMCs. These receptors all stem from a middle-aged woman in good health and CMV-seropositive.

The chain couples TRBV6-5 to TRBJ1-5, with TRBD1 identical over 9 bases. This CDR3 is 15 amino acids long. In germline, CDR1 is MNHEY, CDR2 SVGAGI. V shed 6 bases and J 2 bases; nucleotides not matched to a gene: 5. The CDR3 reads CASSTGQGGNQPQHF. The CDR3 coding sequence is TGTGCCAGCAGCACGGGACAGGGTGGCAATCAGCCCCAGCATTTT.

The V and J genes are TRBV6-1 and TRBJ2-1, with D uncertain. V lost 7 bases, J lost 2 bases, and 12 bases lay in between. Germline values: CDR1 MNHNS, CDR2 SASEGT. The length of the CDR3 is 14 residues. Written as DNA, the CDR3 is TGTGCCAGCACCCTGGTACAGACCTACAATGAGCAGTTCTTC. It specifies CASTLVQTYNEQFF.

This sequence joins TRBV7-9 and TRBJ1-2; TRBD1 agrees at 8 bases. The germline V gene has CDR1 SEHNR and CDR2 FQNEAQ (reference sequence). CDR3 length: 12 residues. J gave up 8 bases and V 5 bases, and 4 bases lay outside the gene matches. The chain's CDR3 is CASSQGAQGYTF. CDR3 sequence (DNA): TGTGCCAGCAGCCAGGGGGCGCAGGGCTACACCTTC.

The V gene is TRBV29-1, the J gene TRBJ1-2, with 9 bases aligning to TRBD1. This CDR3 spans 14 amino acids. Germline V gene sequence: CDR1 SQVTM, CDR2 ANQGSEA. The V gene end was trimmed by 3 bases and the J gene end by 1 base; junction bases not matched to a gene: 3. The CDR3 sequence is CSVDRGQGNYGYTF. The CDR3 DNA reads TGCAGCGTTGATCGGGGACAGGGTAACTATGGCTACACCTTC.

CDR3 bases: TGTGCCAGCAGTTACTCGGGACTGAAGGGCTATGGCTACACCTTC. This gives the protein CASSYSGLKGYGYTF. The chain uses TRBV6-5 and TRBJ1-2; possibly TRBD1 for D (5 bases). The V and J ends lost 0 bases and 4 bases respectively, with 12 bases between them. Looked up from germline, CDR1 is MNHEY and CDR2 is SVGAGI. The CDR3 is 15 residues long.

The V call is TRBV6-4, the J call TRBJ2-2; D unclear. Trimming left V 2 bases short and J 3 bases short, with 4 bases between. Germline V CDR1 and CDR2: MRHNA, SNTAGT. The CDR3 length is 13 residues. Written as DNA, the CDR3 is TGTGCCAGCAGTGACCCTTACACCGGGGAGCTGTTTTTT. It encodes CASSDPYTGELFF.

The V gene is TRBV5-4, the J gene TRBJ2-1, with 8 bases fitting TRBD2. The CDR3 covers 17 residues. From germline, CDR1 is SGHNT and CDR2 YYREEE (reference sequence). V gave up 4 bases and J gave up 2 bases; unmatched junction bases: 11. The CDR3 DNA reads as TGTGCCAGCAGCGTGTTTGGGACTAGTCGGGCCTACAATGAGCAGTTCTTC. Its translation is CASSVFGTSRAYNEQFF.

This chain joins TRBV7-9 and TRBJ2-7; TRBD1 matches 9 bases. Unmatched junction bases numbered 6, after V lost 1 base and J lost 5 bases. CDR3 length equals 15 residues. Germline V gene sequence: CDR1 SEHNR, CDR2 FQNEAQ (reference sequence). The CDR3 DNA reads TGTGCCAGCAGCTTAGGGGGGGACAGGGTGAACGAGCAGTACTTC. This sequence encodes CASSLGGDRVNEQYF.

V gene TRBV2 combines with J gene TRBJ2-2; 7 bases agree with TRBD1. Germline V gene data show CDR1 as SNHLY and CDR2 as FYNNEI. V shed 10 bases, J shed 0 bases, and the junction held 11 bases outside the gene matches. This CDR3 has 16 amino acids. In DNA form, the CDR3 reads TGTGCCAAGGGGGATACAGGGGAAGCGAACACCGGGGAGCTGTTTTTT. Its protein is CAKGDTGEANTGELFF.

V usage is TRBV6-5 and J usage is TRBJ1-4; D is unclear. The CDR3 is 13 residues long. The V end was cut by 3 bases, the J end by 3 bases, with 5 bases between. Germline values: CDR1 MNHEY, CDR2 SVGAGI. The CDR3 DNA reads as TGTGCCAGCAGTTATAGTCCTAATGAAAAACTGTTTTTT. Protein product: CASSYSPNEKLFF.

This rearrangement joins TRBV10-3 to TRBJ2-7; the D gene is possibly TRBD1 (6 bases). CDR1 is ENHRY and CDR2 is SYGVKD in the germline V gene. The CDR3 contains 13 residues. The germline V and J ends were trimmed by 2 bases and 3 bases, with 8 bases remaining between them. The CDR3 is CAISETGYYEQYF. The CDR3 DNA is TGTGCCATCAGTGAGACAGGGTACTACGAGCAGTACTTC.

The chain is built from TRBV4-2 and TRBJ2-5; 7 nucleotides agree with TRBD2. Per the germline V gene, CDR1 is LGHNA and CDR2 is YNFKEQ. This CDR3 has 15 amino acids. Losses at the gene ends were 4 bases for V and 1 base for J; bases not matched to a gene: 6. CDR3 loop: CASSPKAGTQETQYF. The CDR3 nucleotides are TGTGCCAGCAGCCCAAAAGCGGGAACCCAAGAGACCCAGTACTTC.

V and J are TRBV6-5 and TRBJ2-3, with 7 bases fitting TRBD2. This CDR3 has 15 amino acids. Germline CDR1 and CDR2: MNHEY and SVGAGI. Unmatched junction bases numbered 10, after V lost 7 bases and J lost 3 bases. The CDR3: CASTLFAGETDTQYF. The CDR3 DNA reads as TGTGCCAGCACACTTTTTGCGGGAGAGACAGATACGCAGTATTTT.

This chain connects TRBV6-6 to TRBJ2-3, with 10 bases lining up with TRBD2. Germline V gene lookup returns CDR1 MNHNY and CDR2 SVGAGI (reference sequence). Trimming cost V 2 bases and J 4 bases; bases outside gene matches: 6. This CDR3 is 16 amino acids long. The CDR3 bases are TGTGCCAGCAGTTACAAAGCGGGAGGGTCTGCAGATACGCAGTATTTT. Protein sequence: CASSYKAGGSADTQYF.

The chain employs TRBV2 and TRBJ2-1; 10 nucleotides agree with TRBD2. Trimming cost V 11 bases and J 6 bases; bases outside gene matches: 10. Germline V gene lookup returns CDR1 SNHLY and CDR2 FYNNEI. CDR3 length: 14 amino acids. CDR3: CAGGGLASINEQFF. The CDR3 DNA is TGTGCCGGGGGGGGACTAGCGTCGATCAATGAGCAGTTCTTC.

This sequence joins TRBV5-6 and TRBJ2-5; 8 bases match TRBD2. J was trimmed by 4 bases and V by 0 bases; bases with no gene match: 8. CDR3 size: 16 residues. The germline gives CDR1 SGHDT, CDR2 YYEEEE. The CDR3 reads CASSLDSLAGTETQYF. The CDR3 coding sequence is TGTGCCAGCAGCTTGGACTCTCTAGCGGGTACAGAGACCCAGTACTTC.

V is TRBV5-1 and J is TRBJ2-5; possibly TRBD2 for D (6 bases). Deletions cut 2 bases from V and 4 bases from J, with 12 bases between. This CDR3 is 14 amino acids long. CDR1 and CDR2 (germline): SGHRS, YFSETQ. CDR3 amino acids: CASSLESGGETQYF. The CDR3 nucleotides are TGCGCCAGCAGCTTAGAGTCCGGGGGAGAGACCCAGTACTTC.

This chain links TRBV4-3 with TRBJ2-3; 10 positions agree with TRBD2. CDR3 length equals 16 residues. Germline V gives CDR1 LGHNA, CDR2 YSLEER. V lost 2 bases, J lost 0 bases, and 2 bases stayed unmatched. The CDR3 bases are TGCGCCAGCAGCCAACAGGGACTAGCGAGCACAGATACGCAGTATTTT. This translates into CASSQQGLASTDTQYF.

The chain is built from TRBV10-1 and TRBJ2-6, with 7 bases aligning to TRBD1. The CDR3 has 15 amino acids. After removal of 4 bases from V and 2 bases from J, the junction contained 2 bases not matched to a gene. The germline CDR1 and CDR2 sequences are WNHNN and SYGVQD (reference sequence). In DNA, the CDR3 is TGCGCCAGCAGTGGGACAGGTACTGGGGCCAACGTCCTGACTTTC. Its protein product is CASSGTGTGANVLTF.